This TCR beta chain was sequenced in a study of T cells in Graves' hyperthyroidism and ophthalmopathy. Study-level findings and limits: In validation, the model predicted ophthalmopathy. These predictions came a median approximately 6.5 months before onset.

Ten or more counts support this clonotype. Its antigen is unidentified. Amplified TCR beta CDR3 regions derived from RNA transcripts. HTBI primers were employed in a first-round RT-PCR of the TCR CDR3. TCRdb passed the multiplex PCR reads through MiXCR, listing each CDR3 protein once. The sample has a few hundred thousand distinct CDR3 sequences, around 13% seen once. Exclusions: uncontrolled infection, other autoimmune disease, pregnancy, lactation. Thyroid ultrasound and orbital computed tomography, with clinical symptoms and serum thyroxine and TRAb, informed diagnoses. The V and J ends lost 5 bases and 1 base, in that order; junction bases with no gene match: 6. The CDR3 runs 15 residues. Per germline, CDR1 MDHEN and CDR2 SYDVKM.

The receptor was derived from a woman between 18 and 29 years old with Graves' hyperthyroidism. Specimen: blood. V is TRBV28 and J is TRBJ2-7; 9 bases align to TRBD1. This chain's CDR3 is CASSRTGTGSYEQYF. DNA for the CDR3: TGTGCCAGCAGTCGAACCGGGACAGGGTCCTACGAGCAGTACTTC. Looking up the rest from reference TRBV28 and TRBJ2-7 gives the full variable domain: DVKVTQSSRYLVKRTGEKVFLECVQDMDHENMFWYRQDPGLGLRLIYFSYDVKMKEKGDIPEGYSVSREKKERFSLILESASTNQTSMYLCASSRTGTGSYEQYFGPGTRLTVT.